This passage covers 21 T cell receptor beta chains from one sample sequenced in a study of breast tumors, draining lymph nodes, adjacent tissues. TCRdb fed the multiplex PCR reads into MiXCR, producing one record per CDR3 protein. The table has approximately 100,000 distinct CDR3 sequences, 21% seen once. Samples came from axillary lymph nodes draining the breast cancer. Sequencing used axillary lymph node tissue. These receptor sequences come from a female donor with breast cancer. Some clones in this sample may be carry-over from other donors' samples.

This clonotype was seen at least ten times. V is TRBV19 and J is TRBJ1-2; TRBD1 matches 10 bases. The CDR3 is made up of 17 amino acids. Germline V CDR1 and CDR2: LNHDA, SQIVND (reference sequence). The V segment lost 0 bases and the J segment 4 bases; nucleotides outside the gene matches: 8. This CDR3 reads CASSIEGGQGTAYGYTF. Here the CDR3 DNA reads TGTGCCAGTAGTATAGAGGGGGGACAGGGGACGGCCTATGGCTACACCTTC.

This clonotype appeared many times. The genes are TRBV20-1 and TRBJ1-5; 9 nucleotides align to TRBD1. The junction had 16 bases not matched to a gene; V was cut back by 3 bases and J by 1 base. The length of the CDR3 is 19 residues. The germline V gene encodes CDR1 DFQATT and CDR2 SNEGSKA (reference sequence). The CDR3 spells CSARRHRGQTLGSNQPQHF. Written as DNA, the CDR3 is TGCAGTGCTAGGAGACACAGGGGGCAGACCCTGGGGAGCAATCAGCCCCAGCATTTT.

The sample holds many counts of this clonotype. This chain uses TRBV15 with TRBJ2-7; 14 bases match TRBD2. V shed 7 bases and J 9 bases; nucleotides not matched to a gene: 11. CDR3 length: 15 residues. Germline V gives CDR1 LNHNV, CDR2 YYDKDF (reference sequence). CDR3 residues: CATNPGLAGVGGQYF. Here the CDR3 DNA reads TGTGCCACCAACCCGGGACTAGCGGGGGTCGGCGGGCAGTACTTC.

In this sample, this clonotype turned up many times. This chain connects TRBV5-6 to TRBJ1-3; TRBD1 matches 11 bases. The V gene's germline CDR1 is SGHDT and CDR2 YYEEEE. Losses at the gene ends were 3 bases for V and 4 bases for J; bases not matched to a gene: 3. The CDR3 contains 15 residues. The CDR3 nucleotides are TGTGCCAGCAGCTGGGACAGGGGGGAAGGAAACACCATATATTTT. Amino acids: CASSWDRGEGNTIYF.

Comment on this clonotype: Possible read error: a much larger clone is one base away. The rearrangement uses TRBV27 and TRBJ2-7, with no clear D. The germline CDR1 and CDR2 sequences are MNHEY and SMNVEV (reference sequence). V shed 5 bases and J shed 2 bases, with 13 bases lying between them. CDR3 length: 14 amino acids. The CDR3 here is CASSPHFAPYEQYF. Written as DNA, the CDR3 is TGTGCCAGCAGTCCCCATTTTGCTCCCTACGAGCAGTACTTC.

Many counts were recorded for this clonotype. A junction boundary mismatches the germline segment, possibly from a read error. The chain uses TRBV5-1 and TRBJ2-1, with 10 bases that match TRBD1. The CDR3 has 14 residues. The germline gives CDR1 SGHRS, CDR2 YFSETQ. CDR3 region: CASSTETGGVGLIF. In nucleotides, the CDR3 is TGCGCCAGCAGCACTGAGACAGGGGGCGTTGGTCTGATCTTC. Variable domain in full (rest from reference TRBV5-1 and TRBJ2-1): KAGVTQTPRYLIKTRGQQVTLSCSPISGHRSVSWYQQTPGQGLQFLFEYFSETQRNKGNFPGRFSGRQFSNSRSEMNVSTLELGDSALYLCASSTETGGVGLIFGPGTRLTVL.

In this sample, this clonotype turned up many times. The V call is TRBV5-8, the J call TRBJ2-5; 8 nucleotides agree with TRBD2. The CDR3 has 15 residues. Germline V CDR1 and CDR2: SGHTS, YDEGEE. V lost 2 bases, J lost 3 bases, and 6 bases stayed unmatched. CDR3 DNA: TGTGCCAGCAGCTTCGGTAGCGGGGAGAAAGAGACCCAGTACTTC. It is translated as CASSFGSGEKETQYF.

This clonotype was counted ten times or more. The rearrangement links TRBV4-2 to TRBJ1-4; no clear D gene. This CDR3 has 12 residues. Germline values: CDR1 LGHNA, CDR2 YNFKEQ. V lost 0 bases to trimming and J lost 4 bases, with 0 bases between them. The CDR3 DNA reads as TGTGCCAGCAGCCAAGATAATGAAAAACTGTTTTTT. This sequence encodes CASSQDNEKLFF.

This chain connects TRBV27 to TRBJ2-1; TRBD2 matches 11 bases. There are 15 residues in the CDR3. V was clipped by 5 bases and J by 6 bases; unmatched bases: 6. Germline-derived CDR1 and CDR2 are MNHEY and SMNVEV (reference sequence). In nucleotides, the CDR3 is TGTGCCAGCAGTGCAAATAGCGGGGGGGCCAATGAGCAGTTCTTC. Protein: CASSANSGGANEQFF.

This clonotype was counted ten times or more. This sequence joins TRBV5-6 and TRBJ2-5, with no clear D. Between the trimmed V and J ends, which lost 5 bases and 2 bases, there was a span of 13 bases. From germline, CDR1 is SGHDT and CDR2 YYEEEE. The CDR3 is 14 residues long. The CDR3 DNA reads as TGTGCCAGCAGTAAAGGGCGGATTCAAGAGACCCAGTACTTC. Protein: CASSKGRIQETQYF.

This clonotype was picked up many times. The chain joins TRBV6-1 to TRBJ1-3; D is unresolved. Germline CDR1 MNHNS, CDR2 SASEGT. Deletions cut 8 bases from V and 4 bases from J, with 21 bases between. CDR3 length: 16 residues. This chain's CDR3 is CASPSAGPSTGNTIYF. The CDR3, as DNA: TGTGCCAGCCCATCTGCTGGACCAAGTACCGGAAACACCATATATTTT.

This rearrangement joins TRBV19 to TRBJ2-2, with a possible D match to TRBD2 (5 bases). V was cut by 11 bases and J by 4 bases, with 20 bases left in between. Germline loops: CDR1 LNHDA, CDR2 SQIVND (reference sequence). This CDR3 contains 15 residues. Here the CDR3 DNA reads TGTGCCCGTATGTTTTCGGGAACGGGCACCGGGGAGCTGTTTTTT. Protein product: CARMFSGTGTGELFF.

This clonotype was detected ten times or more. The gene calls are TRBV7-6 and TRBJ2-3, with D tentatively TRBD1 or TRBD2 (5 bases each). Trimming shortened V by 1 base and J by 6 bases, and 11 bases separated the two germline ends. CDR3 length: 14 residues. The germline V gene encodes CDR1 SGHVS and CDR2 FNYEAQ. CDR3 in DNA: TGTGCCAGCAGCTTAGGGGGACCGTTGGATACGCAGTATTTT. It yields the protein CASSLGGPLDTQYF.

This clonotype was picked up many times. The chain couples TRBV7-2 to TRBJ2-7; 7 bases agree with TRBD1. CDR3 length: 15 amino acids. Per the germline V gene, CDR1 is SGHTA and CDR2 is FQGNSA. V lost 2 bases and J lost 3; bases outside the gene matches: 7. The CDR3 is CASSLYGGQIYEQYF. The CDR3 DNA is TGTGCCAGCAGCTTATATGGGGGACAGATCTACGAGCAGTACTTC. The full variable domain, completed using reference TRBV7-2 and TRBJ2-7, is GAGVSQSPSNKVTEKGKDVELRCDPISGHTALYWYRQSLGQGLEFLIYFQGNSAPDKSGLPSDRFSAERTGGSVSTLTIQRTQQEDSAVYLCASSLYGGQIYEQYFGPGTRLTVT.

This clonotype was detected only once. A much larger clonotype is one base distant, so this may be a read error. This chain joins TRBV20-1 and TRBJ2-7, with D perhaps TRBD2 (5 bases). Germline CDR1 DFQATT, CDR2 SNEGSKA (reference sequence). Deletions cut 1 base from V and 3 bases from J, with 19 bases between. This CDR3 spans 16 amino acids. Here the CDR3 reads CSARAPLRTDVYEQYF. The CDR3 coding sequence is TGCAGTGCTAGAGCTCCCCTGAGGACTGATGTCTACGAGCAGTACTTC.

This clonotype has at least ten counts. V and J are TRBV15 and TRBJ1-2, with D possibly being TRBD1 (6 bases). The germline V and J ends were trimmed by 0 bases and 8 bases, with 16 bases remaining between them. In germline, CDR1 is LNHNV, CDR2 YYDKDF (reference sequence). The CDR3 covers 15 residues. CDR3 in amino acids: CATSRDVGRGIGYTF. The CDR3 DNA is TGTGCCACCAGCAGAGATGTGGGCAGGGGCATCGGCTACACCTTC.

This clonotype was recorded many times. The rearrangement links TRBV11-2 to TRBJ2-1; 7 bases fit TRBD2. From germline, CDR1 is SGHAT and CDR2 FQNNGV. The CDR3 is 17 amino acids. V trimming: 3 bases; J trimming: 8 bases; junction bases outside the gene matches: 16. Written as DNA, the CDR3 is TGTGCCAGCAGCTTTTCGAGTCTAGCGGCCCTCGGGGATGAGCAGTTCTTC. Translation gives CASSFSSLAALGDEQFF.

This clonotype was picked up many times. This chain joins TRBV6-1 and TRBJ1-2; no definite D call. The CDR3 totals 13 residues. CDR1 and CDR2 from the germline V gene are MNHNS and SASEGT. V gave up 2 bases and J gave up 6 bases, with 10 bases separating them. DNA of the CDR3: TGTGCCAGCAGTGAATCCGGGATTGATGGCTACACCTTC. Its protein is CASSESGIDGYTF.

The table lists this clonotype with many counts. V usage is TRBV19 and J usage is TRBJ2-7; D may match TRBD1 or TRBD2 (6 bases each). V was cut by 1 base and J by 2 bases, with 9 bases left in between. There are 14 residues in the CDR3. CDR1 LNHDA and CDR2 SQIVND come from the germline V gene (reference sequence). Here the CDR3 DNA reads TGTGCCAGTAGTATAGCGGGGGCAGCCTACGAGCAGTACTTC. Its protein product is CASSIAGAAYEQYF.

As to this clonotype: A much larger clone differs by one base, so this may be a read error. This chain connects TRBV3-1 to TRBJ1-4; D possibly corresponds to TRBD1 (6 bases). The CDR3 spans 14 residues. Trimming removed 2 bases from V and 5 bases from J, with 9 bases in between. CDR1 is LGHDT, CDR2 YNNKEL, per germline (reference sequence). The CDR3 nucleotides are TGTGCCAGCAGCCAAAATCAGGGGAATGAAAAACTGTTTTTT. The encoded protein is CASSQNQGNEKLFF.

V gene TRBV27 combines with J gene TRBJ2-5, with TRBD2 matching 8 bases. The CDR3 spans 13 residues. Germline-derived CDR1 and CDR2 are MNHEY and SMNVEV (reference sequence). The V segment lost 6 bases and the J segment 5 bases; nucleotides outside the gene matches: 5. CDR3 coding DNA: TGTGCCAGCAGCCATAGCGGGAAGGAGACCCAGTACTTC. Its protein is CASSHSGKETQYF.